These 16 T cell receptor beta chains share one sample of origin, sequenced in a study of shared clonotypes between healthy human individuals. Naive CD8 cells lacked CD45RO and underwent positive selection for CCR7, leaving out terminally differentiated effector memory CD45RA+ cells. The table came from immunoSEQ multiplex PCR; TCRdb's copy has only in-frame clones and leaves some out. The sample consists of approximately 2,000,000 clones, just over 90% of them appearing once. The sequencing sample was made of naive CD8+ T cells from PBMCs. Every receptor here comes from a man between 18 and 35 years old in good health. Some clones in this sample may be carry-over from other donors' samples.

This clone has just a few counts. The rearrangement links TRBV9 to TRBJ2-7; the D gene is possibly TRBD2 (6 bases). This CDR3 spans 15 amino acids. CDR1 and CDR2 (germline): SGDLS, YYNGEE. V was trimmed by 0 bases and J by 3 bases, leaving 13 bases between them. The CDR3 nucleotides read TGTGCCAGCAGCGTAGGGGCGGGGCCACTCTACGAGCAGTACTTC. Its protein product is CASSVGAGPLYEQYF. The full variable domain, completed using reference TRBV9 and TRBJ2-7, is DSGVTQTPKHLITATGQRVTLRCSPRSGDLSVYWYQQSLDQGLQFLIQYYNGEERAKGNILERFSAQQFPDLHSELNLSSLELGDSALYFCASSVGAGPLYEQYFGPGTRLTVT.

The chain employs TRBV9 and TRBJ2-2, with TRBD1 matching 8 bases. This CDR3 is built from 17 residues. Germline CDR1 and CDR2: SGDLS and YYNGEE. J lost 2 bases, V lost 0 bases, and 6 bases had no gene match. DNA of the CDR3: TGTGCCAGCAGCGTAGCTCGCGGACAGGGAAACACCGGGGAGCTGTTTTTT. Translating it yields CASSVARGQGNTGELFF.

J is TRBJ2-7 and V is TRBV28; 10 positions agree with TRBD1. The CDR3 loop spans 16 amino acids. Germline values: CDR1 MDHEN, CDR2 SYDVKM. With 5 bases clipped from V and 5 bases from J, the junction kept 12 bases outside the gene matches. The CDR3 protein is CASSAPGQGPSHEQYF. The CDR3 bases are TGTGCCAGCAGTGCCCCGGGACAGGGGCCTTCCCACGAGCAGTACTTC.

On this clone: This specimen includes other DNA sequences encoding the same CDR3. V and J are TRBV29-1 and TRBJ2-7; D is unclear. CDR3 length equals 12 residues. Trimming cost V 6 bases and J 3 bases, with 12 bases left between them. Germline CDR1 and CDR2: SQVTM and ANQGSEA. CDR3 nucleotide sequence: TGCAGCGTACGGACCGGCATCTACGAGCAGTACTTC. Protein product: CSVRTGIYEQYF.

The rearrangement uses TRBV7-9 and TRBJ2-1; D is undetermined. CDR1 is SEHNR, CDR2 FQNEAQ, per germline (reference sequence). V shed 7 bases and J shed 0 bases, with 10 bases lying between them. This CDR3 region has 14 residues. CDR3 bases: TGTGCCAGCAACCCACTCGGCTCCTACAATGAGCAGTTCTTC. Its translation is CASNPLGSYNEQFF.

V is TRBV27 and J is TRBJ2-7; no clear D gene. The length of the CDR3 is 16 residues. CDR1 and CDR2 from the germline V gene are MNHEY and SMNVEV (reference sequence). Between the trimmed V and J ends, which lost 5 bases and 3 bases, there was a span of 20 bases. The CDR3 sequence is CASSPFSGGRNYEQYF. Written as DNA, the CDR3 is TGTGCCAGCAGTCCTTTTTCTGGCGGAAGAAACTACGAGCAGTACTTC.

The chain links TRBV13 to TRBJ2-2; 9 nucleotides align to TRBD2. Germline assignment: CDR1 PRHDT and CDR2 FYEKMQ (reference sequence). The ends lost 5 bases at V and 3 bases at J; junction bases unmatched: 4. This CDR3 comprises 15 residues. The CDR3: CASSPGTSHTGELFF. CDR3 DNA: TGTGCCAGCAGCCCAGGGACTAGCCACACCGGGGAGCTGTTTTTT.

The chain joins TRBV11-1 to TRBJ1-2; D ambiguous. V lost 5 bases, J lost 8 bases, and 21 bases lay in between. This CDR3 has 15 residues. Germline assignment: CDR1 SGHAT and CDR2 FQDESV (reference sequence). In DNA form, the CDR3 reads TGTGCCAGCAGCCCCCTTGAGGGCCCCTATCGAGGCTACACCTTC. It encodes CASSPLEGPYRGYTF.

V gene TRBV28 combines with J gene TRBJ2-7; 10 nucleotides agree with TRBD2. Germline lookup yields CDR1 MDHEN and CDR2 SYDVKM. The V segment lost 6 bases and the J segment 2 bases; nucleotides outside the gene matches: 7. CDR3 length: 15 residues. The CDR3 spells CASSPYTSGAYEQYF. Written as DNA, the CDR3 is TGTGCCAGCAGCCCTTATACTAGCGGGGCCTACGAGCAGTACTTC. Looking up the rest from reference TRBV28 and TRBJ2-7 gives the full variable domain: DVKVTQSSRYLVKRTGEKVFLECVQDMDHENMFWYRQDPGLGLRLIYFSYDVKMKEKGDIPEGYSVSREKKERFSLILESASTNQTSMYLCASSPYTSGAYEQYFGPGTRLTVT.

The chain employs TRBV29-1 and TRBJ1-1; D not resolved. CDR3 length: 12 residues. Trimming cost V 4 bases and J 4 bases, with 10 bases left between them. Germline loops: CDR1 SQVTM, CDR2 ANQGSEA. The CDR3 coding sequence is TGCAGCGTTGTGGCTTTGGGCACTGAAGCTTTCTTT. Its translation: CSVVALGTEAFF.

The chain links TRBV29-1 to TRBJ1-2; D ambiguous. Trimming stripped 3 bases from V and 2 bases from J, with 13 bases between. Germline V gives CDR1 SQVTM, CDR2 ANQGSEA. This CDR3 region has 14 residues. The CDR3 DNA reads TGCAGCGTTGAGTTTCGAGCGATGAACTATGGCTACACCTTC. This translates into CSVEFRAMNYGYTF.

The chain recombines TRBV2 with TRBJ1-2; 9 bases align to TRBD1. In germline, CDR1 is SNHLY, CDR2 FYNNEI. The CDR3 runs to 14 residues. V lost 6 bases, J lost 9 bases, and 11 bases stayed unmatched. CDR3: CASSSAGTGSRYTF. CDR3 nucleotide sequence: TGTGCCAGCAGCTCAGCCGGGACAGGGTCGCGCTACACCTTC. The variable domain in full, completed from reference TRBV2 and TRBJ1-2, reads EPEVTQTPSHQVTQMGQEVILRCVPISNHLYFYWYRQILGQKVEFLVSFYNNEISEKSEIFDDQFSVERPDGSNFTLKIRSTKLEDSAMYFCASSSAGTGSRYTFGSGTRLTVV.

V usage is TRBV7-9 and J usage is TRBJ2-4, with D perhaps TRBD2 (5 bases). The V gene's germline CDR1 is SEHNR and CDR2 FQNEAQ (reference sequence). This CDR3 comprises 16 residues. Trimming removed 4 bases at V and 5 bases at J, with 18 bases between. The CDR3 coding sequence is TGTGCCAGCAGCTATACACCTACCGGGGTCGAAAACATTCAGTACTTC. Translation: CASSYTPTGVENIQYF.

The chain employs TRBV7-6 and TRBJ2-1, with D hard to call. Germline CDR1 SGHVS, CDR2 FNYEAQ. The germline V and J ends were trimmed by 5 bases and 2 bases, with 13 bases remaining between them. This CDR3 region has 15 residues. CDR3 nucleotides: TGTGCCAGCAGCCAGCCTAGGGAAACCTACAATGAGCAGTTCTTC. Amino acids: CASSQPRETYNEQFF. Supplemented by reference TRBV7-6 and TRBJ2-1, the full variable domain reads GAGVSQSPRYKVTKRGQDVALRCDPISGHVSLYWYRQALGQGPEFLTYFNYEAQQDKSGLPNDRFSAERPEGSISTLTIQRTEQRDSAMYRCASSQPRETYNEQFFGPGTRLTVL.

This chain connects TRBV10-3 to TRBJ2-7; 8 positions match TRBD2. The length of the CDR3 is 14 residues. Trimming cost V 10 bases and J 5 bases; bases outside gene matches: 13. From germline, CDR1 is ENHRY and CDR2 SYGVKD. The CDR3: CATGGAAFSDEQYF. CDR3 DNA: TGTGCCACCGGGGGGGCGGCCTTTTCGGACGAGCAGTACTTC.

The rearrangement links TRBV9 to TRBJ1-2, with no clear D. Germline CDR1 reads SGDLS; CDR2 reads YYNGEE. The CDR3 is made up of 13 amino acids. V lost 3 bases and J lost 4, with 10 bases in between. The CDR3 DNA reads as TGTGCCAGCAGCGCCCGGGTCTTCTATGGCTACACCTTC. Translation gives CASSARVFYGYTF.